The TCR beta chain described here comes from a study of cytomegalovirus exposure and HLA in healthy donors. Remarks on this clone: Its antigen is as yet unknown.

Study outcomes and limitations: In an earlier analysis, productive rearrangement rates for most beta V segments clustered near 87% or 30%.

In the PCR, 60 Vbeta and 13 Jbeta primers were used. The protocol was immunoSEQ multiplex PCR, while the TCRdb copy is restricted to in-frame clones and leaves out a portion. The sample holds about 170,000 clones, roughly 84% seen once. Germline V gene sequence: CDR1 SNHLY, CDR2 FYNNEI. With 3 bases removed from V and 0 bases from J, the gap between germline ends came to 14 bases. The CDR3 length is 16 residues. The J gene is TRBJ1-1, the V gene TRBV2; D is uncertain. The source of this sequence is a boy aged 2 to 10 in good health and CMV-seronegative. The sample consisted of PBMCs. The chain's CDR3 is CASSDVLIQLNTEAFF. DNA for the CDR3: TGTGCCAGCAGTGACGTTCTTATCCAGTTGAACACTGAAGCTTTCTTT.